Here is one T cell receptor (beta chain) with its context. The CDR3 sequence is 15 residues long. The V gene end was trimmed by 7 bases and the J gene end by 7 bases; junction bases not matched to a gene: 14. In germline, CDR1 is SGHRS, CDR2 YFSETQ. The data were produced by immunoSEQ multiplex PCR, yet TCRdb's version contains in-frame clones alone and is incomplete. Of under 45,000 clones listed, around 73% are singletons. The entry originates in a study of OX40 agonist ivuxolimab in advanced cancers. The sequence derives from an adult with an advanced solid tumor such as melanoma, head and neck, liver or kidney cancer. V usage is TRBV5-1 and J usage is TRBJ1-1; 9 bases line up with TRBD1. The starting material was CD4+ or CD8+ T cells sorted from blood, obtained in a trial of the OX40 agonist ivuxolimab. The DNA for the CDR3 is TGCGCCAGCGGACCATCCGGGACAGGGTACGGTGAAGCTTTCTTT. Its translation: CASGPSGTGYGEAFF.